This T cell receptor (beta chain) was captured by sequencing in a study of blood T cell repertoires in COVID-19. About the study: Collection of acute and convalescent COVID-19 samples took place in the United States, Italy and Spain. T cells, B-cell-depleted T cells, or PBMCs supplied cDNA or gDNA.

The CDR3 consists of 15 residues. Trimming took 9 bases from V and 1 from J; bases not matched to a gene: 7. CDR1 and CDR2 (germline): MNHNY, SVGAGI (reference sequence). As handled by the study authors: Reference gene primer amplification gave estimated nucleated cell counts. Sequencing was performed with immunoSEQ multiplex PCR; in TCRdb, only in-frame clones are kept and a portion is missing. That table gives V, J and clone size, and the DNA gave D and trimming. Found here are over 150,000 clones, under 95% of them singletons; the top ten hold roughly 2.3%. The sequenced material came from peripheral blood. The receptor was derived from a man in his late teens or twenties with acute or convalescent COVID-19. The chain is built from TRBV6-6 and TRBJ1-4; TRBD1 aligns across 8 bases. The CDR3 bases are TGTGCCAGTATCCAGGGGGCAGGAACTAATGAAAAACTGTTTTTT. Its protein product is CASIQGAGTNEKLFF.